These 15 T cell receptor beta chains were sequenced from one sample in a study of cytomegalovirus exposure and HLA in healthy donors. The PCR had 60 Vbeta and 13 Jbeta primers. Measured with immunoSEQ multiplex PCR; TCRdb has only the in-frame clones, and not every one. In the table there are about 98,000 clones, roughly 70% of which are singletons. Sequences were obtained from PBMCs. The receptors come from a man aged 45 to 65 in good health and CMV-seronegative.

V gene TRBV6-5 combines with J gene TRBJ1-3, with unresolved D. The CDR3 covers 14 residues. The V and J ends lost 4 bases and 2 bases respectively, with 9 bases between them. Germline loops: CDR1 MNHEY, CDR2 SVGAGI. As DNA, the CDR3 is TGTGCCAGCAGTTCCCGAGGCCCTGGAAACACCATATATTTT. Protein sequence: CASSSRGPGNTIYF.

The chain recombines TRBV6-5 with TRBJ2-1, with TRBD1 matching 7 bases. This CDR3 is 14 amino acids long. Germline V lookup: CDR1 MNHEY, CDR2 SVGAGI. V lost 1 base and J lost 7; bases outside the gene matches: 4. CDR3 DNA: TGTGCCAGCAGTTACTTTACGACAGGGAATGAGCAGTTCTTC. It yields the protein CASSYFTTGNEQFF.

The V gene is TRBV19, the J gene TRBJ2-7; the D is unclear. The CDR3 spans 14 residues. Germline CDR1 and CDR2: LNHDA and SQIVND (reference sequence). Trimming pared 3 bases from V and 6 bases from J, leaving 15 bases between. The CDR3 loop reads CASSISAESPEQYF. CDR3 coding DNA: TGTGCCAGTAGTATCTCCGCGGAATCTCCCGAGCAGTACTTC.

This clone was counted a few times. The V and J genes are TRBV7-9 and TRBJ1-4, with D possibly TRBD1 on 5 matching bases. The ends were cut back, 5 bases at V and 5 bases at J, with 12 bases in the middle. The CDR3 spans 14 residues. Germline V gene sequence: CDR1 SEHNR, CDR2 FQNEAQ (reference sequence). The CDR3 DNA is TGTGCCAGCAGCCCGGGACTTGGGAATGAAAAACTGTTTTTT. Residues: CASSPGLGNEKLFF.

The chain has TRBV6-4 and TRBJ2-2; TRBD2 aligns across 8 bases. The CDR3 extends over 14 amino acids. Germline CDR1 and CDR2: MRHNA and SNTAGT. After removal of 3 bases from V and 3 bases from J, the junction contained 0 bases not matched to a gene. This CDR3 reads CASSEAGDTGELFF. CDR3 nucleotide sequence: TGTGCCAGCAGTGAAGCGGGAGACACCGGGGAGCTGTTTTTT.

The chain uses TRBV10-2 and TRBJ1-6; D possibly corresponds to TRBD1 (6 bases). Germline V gene data show CDR1 as WSHSY and CDR2 as SAAADI. There are 14 residues in the CDR3. V lost 6 bases and J 7 bases, leaving 13 bases between the germline ends. CDR3 region: CASREDSRNSPLHF. DNA of the CDR3: TGCGCCAGCAGGGAGGACAGCCGAAATTCACCCCTCCACTTT.

The J gene is TRBJ2-7, the V gene TRBV11-2; 9 bases fit TRBD1. J lost 6 bases, V lost 4 bases, and 4 bases had no gene match. The germline gives CDR1 SGHAT, CDR2 FQNNGV. The CDR3 extends over 13 amino acids. CDR3 amino acids: CASSSQTGGEQYF. The CDR3 coding sequence is TGTGCCAGCAGCTCCCAGACAGGGGGCGAGCAGTACTTC.

The chain has TRBV5-1 and TRBJ1-2; 9 nucleotides agree with TRBD1. Trimming at V came to 6 bases and at J to 4 bases, leaving 7 bases not matched to a gene. The CDR3 extends over 14 amino acids. From germline, CDR1 is SGHRS and CDR2 YFSETQ. Here the CDR3 reads CASTLDRGSYGYTF. The DNA of the CDR3 is TGCGCCAGCACCCTAGACAGGGGGAGCTATGGCTACACCTTC.

The chain joins TRBV13 to TRBJ1-1, with D unresolved. V shed 2 bases and J shed 3 bases, with 13 bases lying between them. This CDR3 is built from 15 residues. The V gene's germline CDR1 is PRHDT and CDR2 FYEKMQ (reference sequence). For the CDR3, the DNA is TGTGCCAGCAGCTTATATTCGTCATTAGACACTGAAGCTTTCTTT. This encodes CASSLYSSLDTEAFF. Using reference TRBV13 and TRBJ1-1 for the parts outside the CDR3, the full variable domain is AAGVIQSPRHLIKEKRETATLKCYPIPRHDTVYWYQQGPGQDPQFLISFYEKMQSDKGSIPDRFSAQQFSDYHSELNMSSLELGDSALYFCASSLYSSLDTEAFFGQGTRLTVV.

This chain links TRBV18 with TRBJ1-1; D ambiguous. V gave up 3 bases and J gave up 1 base, with 12 bases separating them. Germline V gene lookup returns CDR1 KGHSH and CDR2 LQKENI. The CDR3 is 15 amino acids. The CDR3 DNA reads as TGTGCCAGCTCACCGCCGGGGTACGAGAACACTGAAGCTTTCTTT. Translated: CASSPPGYENTEAFF.

This chain uses TRBV7-2 with TRBJ2-3; 10 bases are a match to TRBD1. Germline lookup yields CDR1 SGHTA and CDR2 FQGNSA. The V gene end was trimmed by 6 bases and the J gene end by 5 bases; junction bases not matched to a gene: 8. CDR3 size: 15 residues. The CDR3: CASSVGQGLVDTQYF. CDR3 in DNA: TGTGCCAGCAGTGTGGGACAGGGGCTAGTAGATACGCAGTATTTT.

The V gene is TRBV28, the J gene TRBJ2-3, with 7 bases lining up with TRBD2. This CDR3 comprises 12 residues. J lost 1 base, V lost 10 bases, and 2 bases had no gene match. CDR1 is MDHEN and CDR2 is SYDVKM in the germline V gene. CDR3 nucleotides: TGTGCCACGGGACTACGCACAGATACGCAGTATTTT. It translates to CATGLRTDTQYF.

The chain is built from TRBV11-2 and TRBJ2-7, with TRBD2 matching 9 bases. Trimming cost V 3 bases and J 5 bases; bases outside gene matches: 8. CDR1 and CDR2 (germline): SGHAT, FQNNGV. The CDR3 totals 15 residues. The CDR3: CASSFRRGGLDEQYF. In DNA, the CDR3 is TGTGCCAGCAGCTTCCGGCGGGGGGGCCTAGACGAGCAGTACTTC.

With regard to this clone: The same CDR3 can be traced to other DNA sequences in this sample. This rearrangement joins TRBV6-5 to TRBJ1-6; 11 nucleotides match TRBD1. The junction had 0 bases not matched to a gene; V was cut back by 0 bases and J by 8 bases. Germline assignment: CDR1 MNHEY and CDR2 SVGAGI. CDR3 size: 15 residues. The CDR3 here is CASSYSGQGDSPLHF. The CDR3 nucleotides read TGTGCCAGCAGTTACTCGGGACAGGGGGATTCACCCCTCCACTTT.

V usage is TRBV10-3 and J usage is TRBJ2-7, with 9 bases lining up with TRBD1. The germline CDR1 and CDR2 sequences are ENHRY and SYGVKD. V was pared by 5 bases and J by 0 bases, with 5 bases of the junction left unmatched. This CDR3 is built from 15 residues. DNA of the CDR3: TGTGCCATCAGTAGGGAGGGACAGGGCTCCTACGAGCAGTACTTC. It specifies CAISREGQGSYEQYF.